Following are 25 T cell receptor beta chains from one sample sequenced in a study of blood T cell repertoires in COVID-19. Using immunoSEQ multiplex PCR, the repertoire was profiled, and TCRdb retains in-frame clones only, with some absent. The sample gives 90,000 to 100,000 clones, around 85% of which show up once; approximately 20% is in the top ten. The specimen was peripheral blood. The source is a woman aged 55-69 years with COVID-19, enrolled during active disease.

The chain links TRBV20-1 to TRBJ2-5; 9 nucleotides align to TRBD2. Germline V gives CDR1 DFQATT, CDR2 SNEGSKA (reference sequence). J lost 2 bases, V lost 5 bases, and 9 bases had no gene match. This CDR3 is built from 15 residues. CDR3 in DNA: TGCAGTGCTGGTGCGGGGGGGTCAGTTCAAGAGACCCAGTACTTC. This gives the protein CSAGAGGSVQETQYF.

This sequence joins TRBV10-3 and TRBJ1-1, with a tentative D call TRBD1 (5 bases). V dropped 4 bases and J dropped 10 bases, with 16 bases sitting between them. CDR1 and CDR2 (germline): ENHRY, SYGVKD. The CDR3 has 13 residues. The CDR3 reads CAISAVGPGLAFF. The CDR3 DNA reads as TGTGCCATCAGTGCGGTCGGGCCAGGGCTAGCTTTCTTT.

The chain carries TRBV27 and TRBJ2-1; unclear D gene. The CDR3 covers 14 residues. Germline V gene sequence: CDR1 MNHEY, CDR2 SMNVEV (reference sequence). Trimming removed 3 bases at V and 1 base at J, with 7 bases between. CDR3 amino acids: CASSFFGSYNEQFF. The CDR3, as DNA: TGTGCCAGCAGTTTTTTCGGTTCCTACAATGAGCAGTTCTTC.

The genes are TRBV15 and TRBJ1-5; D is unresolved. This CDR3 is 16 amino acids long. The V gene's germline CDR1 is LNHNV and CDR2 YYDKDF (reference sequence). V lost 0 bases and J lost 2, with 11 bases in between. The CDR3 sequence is CATSRDARRGNQPQHF. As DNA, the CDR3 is TGTGCCACCAGCAGAGATGCTCGTCGGGGCAATCAGCCCCAGCATTTT. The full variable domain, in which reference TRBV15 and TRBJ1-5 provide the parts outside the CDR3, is DAMVIQNPRYQVTQFGKPVTLSCSQTLNHNVMYWYQQKSSQAPKLLFHYYDKDFNNEADTPDNFQSRRPNTSFCFLDIRSPGLGDTAMYLCATSRDARRGNQPQHFGDGTRLSIL.

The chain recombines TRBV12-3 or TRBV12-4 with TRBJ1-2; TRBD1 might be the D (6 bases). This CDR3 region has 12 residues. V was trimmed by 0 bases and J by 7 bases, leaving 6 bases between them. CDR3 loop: CASSLAGAGYTF. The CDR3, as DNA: TGTGCCAGCAGTTTAGCGGGGGCTGGCTACACCTTC.

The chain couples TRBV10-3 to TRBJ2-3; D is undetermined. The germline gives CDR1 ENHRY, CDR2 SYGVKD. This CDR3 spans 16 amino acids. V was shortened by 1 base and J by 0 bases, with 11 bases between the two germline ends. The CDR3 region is CAISEYGSASTDTQYF. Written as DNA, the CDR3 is TGTGCCATCAGTGAGTACGGGTCGGCTAGCACAGATACGCAGTATTTT.

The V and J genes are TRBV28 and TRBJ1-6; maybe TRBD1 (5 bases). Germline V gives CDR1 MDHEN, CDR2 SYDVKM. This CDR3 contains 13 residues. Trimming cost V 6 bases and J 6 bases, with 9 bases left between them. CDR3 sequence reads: CASSQGFNSPLHF. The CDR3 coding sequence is TGTGCCAGCAGCCAGGGTTTTAATTCACCCCTCCACTTT.

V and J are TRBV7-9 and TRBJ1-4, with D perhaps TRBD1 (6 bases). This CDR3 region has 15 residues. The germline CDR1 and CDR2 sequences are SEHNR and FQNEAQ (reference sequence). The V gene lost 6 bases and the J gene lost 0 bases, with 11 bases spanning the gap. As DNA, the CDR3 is TGTGCCAGCAGACAGGGAAGAGCAACTAATGAAAAACTGTTTTTT. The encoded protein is CASRQGRATNEKLFF.

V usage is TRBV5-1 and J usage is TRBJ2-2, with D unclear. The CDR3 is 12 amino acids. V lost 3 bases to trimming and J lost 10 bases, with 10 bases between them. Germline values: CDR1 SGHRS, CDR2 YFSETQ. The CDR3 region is CASSSSSVELFF. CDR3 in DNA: TGCGCCAGCAGCTCCTCCAGCGTGGAGCTGTTTTTT.

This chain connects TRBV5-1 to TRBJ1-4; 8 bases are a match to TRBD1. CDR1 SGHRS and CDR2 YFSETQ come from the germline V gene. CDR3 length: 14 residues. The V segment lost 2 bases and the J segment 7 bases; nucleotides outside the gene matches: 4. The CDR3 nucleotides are TGCGCCAGCAGCTTCGACAGGGGAAGTGAAAAACTGTTTTTT. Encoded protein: CASSFDRGSEKLFF.

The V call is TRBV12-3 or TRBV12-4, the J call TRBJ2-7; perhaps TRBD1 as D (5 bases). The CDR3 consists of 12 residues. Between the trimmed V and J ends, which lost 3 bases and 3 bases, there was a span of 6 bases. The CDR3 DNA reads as TGTGCCAGCAGTTTCCAGGGCTACGAGCAGTACTTC. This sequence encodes CASSFQGYEQYF.

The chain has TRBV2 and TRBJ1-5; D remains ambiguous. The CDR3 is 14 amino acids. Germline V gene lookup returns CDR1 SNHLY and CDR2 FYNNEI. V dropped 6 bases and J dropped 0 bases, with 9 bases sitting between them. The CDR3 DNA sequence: TGTGCCAGCAGAGCGGGTCGTAGCAATCAGCCCCAGCATTTT. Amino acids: CASRAGRSNQPQHF.

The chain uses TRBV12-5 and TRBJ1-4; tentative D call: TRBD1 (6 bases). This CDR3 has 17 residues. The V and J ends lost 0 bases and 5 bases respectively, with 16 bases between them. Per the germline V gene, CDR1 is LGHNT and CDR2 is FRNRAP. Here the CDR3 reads CASGLVRSGTLNEKLFF. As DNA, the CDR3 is TGTGCTAGTGGTTTGGTAAGGTCCGGGACACTCAATGAAAAACTGTTTTTT.

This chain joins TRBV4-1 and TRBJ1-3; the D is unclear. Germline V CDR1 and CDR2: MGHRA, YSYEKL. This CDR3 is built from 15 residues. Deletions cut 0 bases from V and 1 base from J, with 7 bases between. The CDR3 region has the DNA TGCGCCAGCAGCCAAGAGGGAGGGTCTGGAAACACCATATATTTT. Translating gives CASSQEGGSGNTIYF.

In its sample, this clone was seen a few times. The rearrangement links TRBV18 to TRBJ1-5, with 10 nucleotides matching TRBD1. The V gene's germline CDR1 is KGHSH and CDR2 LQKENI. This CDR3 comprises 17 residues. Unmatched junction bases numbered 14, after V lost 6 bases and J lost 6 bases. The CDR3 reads CASSPQTWTGGGQPQHF. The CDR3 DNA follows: TGTGCCAGCTCCCCGCAAACATGGACAGGGGGAGGTCAGCCCCAGCATTTT. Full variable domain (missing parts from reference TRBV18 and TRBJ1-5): NAGVMQNPRHLVRRRGQEARLRCSPMKGHSHVYWYRQLPEEGLKFMVYLQKENIIDESGMPKERFSAEFPKEGPSILRIQQVVRGDSAAYFCASSPQTWTGGGQPQHFGDGTRLSIL.

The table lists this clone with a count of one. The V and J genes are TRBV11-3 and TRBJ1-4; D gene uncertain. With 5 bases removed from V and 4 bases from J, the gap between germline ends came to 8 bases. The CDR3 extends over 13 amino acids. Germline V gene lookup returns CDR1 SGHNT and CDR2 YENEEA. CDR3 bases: TGTGCCAGCAGCCACGGGGATAATGAAAAACTGTTTTTT. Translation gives CASSHGDNEKLFF.

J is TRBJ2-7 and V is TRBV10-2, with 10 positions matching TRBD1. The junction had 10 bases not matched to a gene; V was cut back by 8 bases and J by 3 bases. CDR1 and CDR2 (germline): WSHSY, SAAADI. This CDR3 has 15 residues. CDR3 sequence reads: CASRQGADPSYEQYF. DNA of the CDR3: TGCGCCAGCCGACAGGGGGCGGACCCCAGCTACGAGCAGTACTTC.

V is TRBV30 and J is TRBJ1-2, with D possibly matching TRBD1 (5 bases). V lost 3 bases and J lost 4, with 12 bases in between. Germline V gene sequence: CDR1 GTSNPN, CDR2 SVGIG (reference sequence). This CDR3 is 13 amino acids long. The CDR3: CAWSRDGSYGYTF. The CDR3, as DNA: TGTGCCTGGAGCCGGGACGGGAGCTATGGCTACACCTTC.

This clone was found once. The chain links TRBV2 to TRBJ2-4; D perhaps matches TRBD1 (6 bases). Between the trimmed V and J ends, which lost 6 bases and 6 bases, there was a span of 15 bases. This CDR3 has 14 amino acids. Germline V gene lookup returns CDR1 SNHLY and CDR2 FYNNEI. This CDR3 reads CASRVLRGGNIQYF. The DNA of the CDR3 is TGTGCCAGCAGGGTCCTTAGAGGGGGAAACATTCAGTACTTC.

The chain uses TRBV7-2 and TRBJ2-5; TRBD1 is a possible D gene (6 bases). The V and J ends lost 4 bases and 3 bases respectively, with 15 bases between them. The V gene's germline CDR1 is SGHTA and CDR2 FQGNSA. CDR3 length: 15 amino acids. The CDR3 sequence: CASSSRSTGEETQYF. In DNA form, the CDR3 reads TGTGCCAGCAGCTCCCGGTCGACAGGAGAAGAGACCCAGTACTTC.

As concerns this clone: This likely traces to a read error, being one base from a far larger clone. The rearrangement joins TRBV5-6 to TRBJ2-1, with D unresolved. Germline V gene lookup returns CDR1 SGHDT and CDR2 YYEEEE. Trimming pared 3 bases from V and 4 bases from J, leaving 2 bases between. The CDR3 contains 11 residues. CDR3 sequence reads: CASSSYNEQFF. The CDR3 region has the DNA TGTGCCAGCAGCTCTTACAATGAGCAGTTCTTC.

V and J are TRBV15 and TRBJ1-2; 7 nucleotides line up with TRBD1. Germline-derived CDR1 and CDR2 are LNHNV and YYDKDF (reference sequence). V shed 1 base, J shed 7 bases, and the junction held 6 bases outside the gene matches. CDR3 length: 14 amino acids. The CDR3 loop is CATSRGQGAGGYTF. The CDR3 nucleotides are TGTGCCACCAGCAGAGGACAGGGAGCGGGTGGCTACACCTTC.

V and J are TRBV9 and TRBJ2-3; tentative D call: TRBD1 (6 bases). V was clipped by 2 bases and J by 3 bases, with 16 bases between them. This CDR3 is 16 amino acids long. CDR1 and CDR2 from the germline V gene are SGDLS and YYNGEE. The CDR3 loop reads CASSVIVGRGTDTQYF. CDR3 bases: TGTGCCAGCAGCGTCATCGTGGGCAGGGGAACAGATACGCAGTATTTT. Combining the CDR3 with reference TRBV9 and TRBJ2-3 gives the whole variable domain DSGVTQTPKHLITATGQRVTLRCSPRSGDLSVYWYQQSLDQGLQFLIQYYNGEERAKGNILERFSAQQFPDLHSELNLSSLELGDSALYFCASSVIVGRGTDTQYFGPGTRLTVL.

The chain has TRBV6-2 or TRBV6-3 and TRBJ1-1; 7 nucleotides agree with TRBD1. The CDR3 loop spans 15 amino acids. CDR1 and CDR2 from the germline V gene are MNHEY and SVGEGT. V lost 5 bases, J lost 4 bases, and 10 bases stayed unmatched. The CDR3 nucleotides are TGTGCCAGCAGTAGCCACAGGGGAAGAGGCACTGAAGCTTTCTTT. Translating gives CASSSHRGRGTEAFF.

CDR3 protein: CATPGLAGNEQFF. CDR3 nucleotides: TGTGCCACACCGGGTCTAGCGGGGAATGAGCAGTTCTTC. The chain carries TRBV6-6 and TRBJ2-1; 9 nucleotides agree with TRBD2. The CDR3 loop spans 13 amino acids. Trimming removed 10 bases from V and 7 bases from J; junction bases left unmatched: 8. The V gene's germline CDR1 is MNHNY and CDR2 SVGAGI (reference sequence).